The entry below gives a single T cell receptor beta chain sequence along with its context. The antigen remains undetermined. This entry is derived from a study of beta chain features in type 1 diabetes. Study results and caveats: VDJ junctions in type 1 diabetes patients carried more deletions and fewer insertions. Type 1 diabetes patients had moderately but significantly shorter TCRB CDR3s in all four CD4+ subsets.

In germline, CDR1 is MNHNY, CDR2 SVGAGI (reference sequence). The CDR3 is 16 residues long. The authors took one heparinised blood draw, averaging about 116 mL, from each donor. The isolated RNA, all of it, was reverse transcribed, so expressed TCRB transcripts were what got sequenced. It was found that naive, central memory and regulatory T cell samples averaged approximately 3.5 million reads. Sequenced by immunoSEQ multiplex PCR; TCRdb stores in-frame clones only, minus some. The sample comprises about 45,000 clones, about 66% of which are singletons, and 2% to 2.5% rests with the top ten. The sample consisted of Tregs from blood. V is TRBV6-6 and J is TRBJ2-5; no definite D call. The assigned J gene may be wrong: the sequence end matches TRBJ2-7 better. The clonotype was recovered from a woman younger than 30 with type 1 diabetes. The CDR3 is CASSRREARSSYEQYF. DNA of the CDR3: TGTGCCAGCAGTCGGCGTGAGGCCCGCAGCTCCTACGAGCAGTACTTC.